Listed below are T cell receptor beta chains from one sample, sequenced in a study of blood T cells in healthy people across ages. TCRdb ran MiXCR on the 5' RACE reads and lists one entry per CDR3 protein. The profile shows 850,000 to 1,000,000 distinct CDR3 sequences, roughly 50% of them singletons. The sequenced sample consisted of blood. Receptors originate from an older woman in good health. The CDR3 runs from the conserved cysteine through the conserved F or W. Fields, in order: J gene, D gene, V gene, clone size, CDR3 protein, CDR3 DNA. D genes are given only for firm matches. Not all rows give a size; the values are once, few, many and, for expanded clones, a class.

TRBJ1-4 - TRBV5-6 - CASSTTGLGEKLFF TGTGCCAGCAGCACAACAGGGTTAGGTGAAAAACTGTTTTTT
TRBJ1-4 - TRBV29-1 few CSATGDVSTNEKLFF TGCAGCGCCACGGGGGACGTCTCAACTAATGAAAAACTGTTTTTT
TRBJ2-7 - TRBV6-5 - CASSRTEGHHYEQYF TGTGCCAGCAGCCGCACTGAGGGACACCACTACGAGCAGTACTTC
TRBJ2-4 TRBD1 TRBV7-2 many CASSSNRGTQYF TGTGCCAGCAGCTCCAACAGGGGGACTCAGTACTTC
TRBJ2-1 TRBD1 TRBV7-2 many CASSGRDRAVDEQFF TGTGCCAGCAGCGGCCGGGACAGAGCTGTCGATGAGCAGTTCTTC
TRBJ2-1 TRBD2 TRBV15 - CATSRDKSGSMNEQFF TGTGCCACCAGCAGAGATAAAAGCGGGAGTATGAATGAGCAGTTCTTC
TRBJ2-1 - TRBV20-1 - CSADDPDGSYNKQFF TGCAGTGCCGACGACCCGGATGGGTCCTACAATAAGCAGTTCTTC
TRBJ2-7 - TRBV12-5 - CASGLALGANSPYEQYF TGTGCTAGTGGTTTGGCACTCGGGGCGAACTCCCCCTACGAGCAGTACTTC
TRBJ1-5 - TRBV12-3/TRBV12-4 - CASSFGQFTQPQHF TGTGCCAGCAGTTTCGGACAGTTCACTCAGCCCCAGCATTTT
TRBJ2-3 TRBD2 TRBV20-1 few CSAAGDGLARDTQYF TGCAGTGCTGCTGGTGATGGACTAGCAAGAGATACGCAGTATTTT
TRBJ2-1 - TRBV9 - CASSVAALGHNEQFF TGTGCCAGCAGCGTAGCGGCCTTGGGACACAATGAGCAGTTCTTC
TRBJ2-3 - TRBV6-1 few CASSVRGYYTDTQYF TGTGCCAGCAGTGTTAGAGGGTATTACACAGATACGCAGTATTTT
TRBJ2-5 TRBD2 TRBV20-1 - CSARVLAGIPKETQYF TGCAGTGCTAGAGTGCTAGCGGGAATACCAAAAGAGACCCAGTACTTC
TRBJ2-6 TRBD1 TRBV20-1 - CSARARDRASGANVLTF TGCAGTGCTAGAGCCCGGGACAGGGCTTCTGGGGCCAACGTCCTGACTTTC
TRBJ2-3 TRBD1 TRBV24-1 once CATRPGTGVFDTQYF TGTGCCACCAGGCCCGGGACAGGGGTTTTTGATACGCAGTATTTT
TRBJ2-1 - TRBV20-1 few CSARNRQGKYWGDEQFF TGCAGTGCTAGGAACCGACAGGGTAAATACTGGGGGGATGAGCAGTTCTTC
TRBJ2-3 - TRBV7-2 few CASSPMTDTQYF TGTGCCAGCAGCCCCATGACGGATACGCAGTATTTT
TRBJ2-4 TRBD1 TRBV7-2 - CASSLELGGPKNIQYF TGTGCCAGCAGCTTAGAGTTAGGGGGCCCCAAAAACATTCAGTACTTC
TRBJ2-7 - TRBV7-2 few CASSPQIDSYEQYF TGTGCCAGCAGCCCCCAAATCGACAGCTACGAGCAGTACTTC
TRBJ1-2 - TRBV4-2 - CASSQESAAFRANYGYTF TGTGCCAGCAGCCAAGAATCGGCCGCCTTCAGGGCTAACTATGGCTACACCTTC
TRBJ1-5 - TRBV6-5 - CASSYRRGPHGNQPQHF TGTGCCAGCAGTTACCGCAGGGGCCCTCACGGTAATCAGCCCCAGCATTTT
TRBJ1-4 - TRBV2 - CASSARMGGEKLFF TGTGCCAGCAGTGCGCGAATGGGGGGGGAAAAACTGTTTTTT
TRBJ2-7 TRBD2 TRBV3-1 few CASSHLAGGPGYEQYF TGTGCCAGCAGCCATCTAGCGGGAGGGCCGGGTTACGAGCAGTACTTC
TRBJ2-3 TRBD2 TRBV6-2/TRBV6-3 few CASSYSGLASDTQYF TGTGCCAGCAGTTACTCGGGACTAGCGTCAGATACGCAGTATTTT
TRBJ2-3 - TRBV6-1 - CASSERVVQTDTQYF TGTGCCAGCAGTGAAAGGGTTGTTCAGACAGATACGCAGTATTTT
TRBJ1-1 - TRBV13 - CASSADVRNEAFF TGTGCCAGCAGTGCGGACGTTAGGAATGAAGCTTTCTTT
TRBJ1-3 - TRBV7-2 - CASSLAASSGNTIYF TGTGCCAGCAGCTTAGCCGCTAGCTCTGGAAACACCATATATTTT
TRBJ2-1 - TRBV7-9 - CASTEGAHNEQFF TGTGCCAGCACCGAGGGAGCCCACAATGAGCAGTTCTTC
TRBJ2-7 TRBD1 TRBV6-1 - CASRSGQGAIEQYF TGTGCCAGCAGGTCGGGACAGGGGGCTATCGAGCAGTACTTC
TRBJ2-3 - TRBV4-3 - CASSQQDTQYF TGCGCCAGCAGCCAACAAGATACGCAGTATTTT